This T cell receptor beta chain is from a study of cytomegalovirus exposure and HLA in healthy donors. Study in general: Out of approximately 170 million T cells, an earlier analysis found over 90 million unique TCR beta sequences in total.

For this clone: The target antigen is unknown.

Each donor was healthy, and each was a bone marrow donor. The PCR made use of 60 Vbeta and 13 Jbeta primers. Assay: immunoSEQ multiplex PCR; the TCRdb copy retains only in-frame clones and omits some. The sample shows over 95,000 clones, over 60% of them seen only once. This CDR3 is 16 amino acids long. CDR1 is MNHEY and CDR2 is SMNVEV in the germline V gene (reference sequence). V was shortened by 6 bases and J by 4 bases, with 19 bases between the two germline ends. Study-level results: 164 TCR beta chains were listed as cytomegalovirus-associated.

The sequencing input was PBMCs. The source is a man aged 40-49 years in good health and CMV-seropositive. The chain recombines TRBV27 with TRBJ1-5, with D possibly TRBD1 on 6 matching bases. CDR3 sequence (DNA): TGTGCCAGCAGAAACCACGGGGGGGCCGGGAATCAGCCCCAGCATTTT. It translates to CASRNHGGAGNQPQHF.